Presented here are 20 T cell receptor beta chains from one specimen sequenced in a study of identical twins. Using its own MiXCR run on the 5' RACE reads, TCRdb lists one record per CDR3 protein. The sample carries about 150,000 distinct CDR3 sequences, approximately 4% recorded once. Sequencing was performed on memory T cells sorted from blood. The receptors shown here come from a man aged 18 to 30 in good health.

This clonotype was counted many times. The chain recombines TRBV12-3 or TRBV12-4 with TRBJ2-3; no firm D call. Trimming removed 7 bases from V and 9 bases from J, with 11 bases in between. The CDR3 length is 11 residues. In nucleotides, the CDR3 is TGTGCCAGCACCAGTTCCGGAACGCAGTATTTT. Translating gives CASTSSGTQYF.

Many counts were recorded for this clonotype. This rearrangement joins TRBV12-3 or TRBV12-4 to TRBJ2-5; no clear D. With 5 bases removed from V and 5 bases from J, the gap between germline ends came to 12 bases. This CDR3 is built from 13 residues. The CDR3 spells CASSLPDGETQYF. CDR3 DNA: TGTGCCAGCAGTCTACCGGACGGGGAGACCCAGTACTTC.

This clonotype was observed many times. This chain links TRBV5-6 with TRBJ2-7; D may be TRBD2 (5 bases). The CDR3 runs 13 residues. Germline-derived CDR1 and CDR2 are SGHDT and YYEEEE. Trimming removed 3 bases at V and 3 bases at J, with 10 bases between. The CDR3, as DNA: TGTGCCAGCAGCTCGGATGGAGGCTACGAGCAGTACTTC. Translating it yields CASSSDGGYEQYF.

The table lists this clonotype with a few counts. The chain combines TRBV4-2 with TRBJ2-7; 8 positions match TRBD2. J gave up 3 bases and V 3 bases, and 7 bases lay outside the gene matches. CDR3 length equals 15 residues. CDR1 and CDR2 from the germline V gene are LGHNA and YNFKEQ. This CDR3 reads CASSQTSGSGYEQYF. CDR3 DNA sequence: TGTGCCAGCAGCCAGACAAGCGGGAGTGGCTACGAGCAGTACTTC.

This clonotype was observed many times. J is TRBJ2-1 and V is TRBV12-3 or TRBV12-4; 12 nucleotides line up with TRBD2. The CDR3 length is 19 residues. Losses at the gene ends were 1 base for V and 10 bases for J; bases not matched to a gene: 17. In DNA, the CDR3 is TGTGCCAGCAGTTTAGAGTTCGGAGGTTCGGGACTAGCGGGCGGGGAGCAGTTCTTC. Amino acids: CASSLEFGGSGLAGGEQFF.

This clonotype was picked up many times. The chain recombines TRBV6-2 or TRBV6-3 with TRBJ2-7, with D possibly matching TRBD2 (7 bases). V was cut by 5 bases and J by 1 base, with 12 bases left in between. There are 14 residues in the CDR3. CDR1 and CDR2 (germline): MNHEY, SVGEGT. CDR3 bases: TGTGCCAGCAGTCCAGGGGACTATTCCTACGAGCAGTACTTC. As protein: CASSPGDYSYEQYF.

The sample holds many counts of this clonotype. The chain combines TRBV7-2 with TRBJ2-7; 9 bases are shared with TRBD2. Looked up from germline, CDR1 is SGHTA and CDR2 is FQGNSA. The CDR3 has 15 amino acids. The junction had 8 bases not matched to a gene; V was cut back by 5 bases and J by 3 bases. Here the CDR3 reads CASSAPSGTSYEQYF. CDR3 nucleotides: TGTGCCAGCAGCGCTCCTAGCGGGACCAGCTACGAGCAGTACTTC.

This clonotype occurred many times. This chain links TRBV5-6 with TRBJ2-3; D might be TRBD2 (5 bases). Trimming shortened V by 0 bases and J by 4 bases, and 9 bases separated the two germline ends. The germline V gene encodes CDR1 SGHDT and CDR2 YYEEEE. This CDR3 has 14 amino acids. As DNA, the CDR3 is TGTGCCAGCAGCTTGGTCGGGGTTTCAGATACGCAGTATTTT. Translation: CASSLVGVSDTQYF.

This clonotype was detected many times. This rearrangement joins TRBV7-8 to TRBJ2-3; 11 bases fit TRBD2. The germline gives CDR1 SGHVS, CDR2 FQNEAQ. The CDR3 extends over 17 amino acids. Trimming removed 4 bases from V and 2 bases from J; junction bases left unmatched: 8. In nucleotides, the CDR3 is TGTGCCAGCAGCTCTACACTAGCGGGAGTTATCACAGATACGCAGTATTTT. Amino acid sequence: CASSSTLAGVITDTQYF.

This clonotype was found many times. The chain combines TRBV3-1 with TRBJ2-5; 10 bases are a match to TRBD2. The CDR3 extends over 16 amino acids. V trimming: 2 bases; J trimming: 5 bases; junction bases outside the gene matches: 8. Germline V lookup: CDR1 LGHDT, CDR2 YNNKEL (reference sequence). In nucleotides, the CDR3 is TGTGCCAGCAGCCAAAATCCAGCGGGAGGGTTTGAGACCCAGTACTTC. Its translation is CASSQNPAGGFETQYF.

This clonotype has at least ten counts. The genes are TRBV20-1 and TRBJ1-2; D unclear. Trimming removed 3 bases from V and 2 bases from J, with 13 bases in between. The V gene's germline CDR1 is DFQATT and CDR2 SNEGSKA (reference sequence). The CDR3 sequence is 14 residues long. The CDR3 is CSASNRRRNYGYTF. CDR3 in DNA: TGCAGTGCTAGCAACCGCAGGCGAAACTATGGCTACACCTTC.

This clonotype was detected many times. This rearrangement joins TRBV29-1 to TRBJ2-3; TRBD2 is a possible D gene (6 bases). CDR3 size: 12 residues. Trimming took off 7 bases at V and 6 bases at J, with 14 bases between the two ends. Germline CDR1 reads SQVTM; CDR2 reads ANQGSEA. CDR3 sequence (DNA): TGCAGCGGTACGCGGGGTTCGGATACGCAGTATTTT. Amino acids: CSGTRGSDTQYF.

This clonotype was counted ten times or more. The junction departs from the called germline gene at one end, perhaps through a read error. The rearrangement joins TRBV6-1 to TRBJ1-1; 8 bases match TRBD1. Germline-derived CDR1 and CDR2 are MNHNS and SASEGT. This CDR3 is 15 amino acids long. CDR3 DNA: TGTGCCAGCAGTAAAGCGCAGGGGGCTAACACTGAAGCTTTCTTT. It yields the protein CASSKAQGANTEAFF.

There are many counts of this clonotype. This sequence joins TRBV5-6 and TRBJ2-5; a possible D gene is TRBD2 (5 bases). The CDR3 length is 13 residues. Germline V CDR1 and CDR2: SGHDT, YYEEEE. V lost 4 bases and J 6 bases, leaving 13 bases between the germline ends. Here the CDR3 reads CASSPRTLQTQYF. CDR3 nucleotide sequence: TGTGCCAGCAGCCCCCGGACTTTACAGACCCAGTACTTC.

This clonotype was counted at least ten times. This rearrangement joins TRBV20-1 to TRBJ1-1; D gene uncertain. The CDR3 spans 10 residues. V lost 5 bases to trimming and J lost 9 bases, with 10 bases between them. Germline V gene sequence: CDR1 DFQATT, CDR2 SNEGSKA (reference sequence). CDR3 DNA sequence: TGCAGTGCTGCCTTTGGGCAAGCTTTCTTT. Translating gives CSAAFGQAFF.

This clonotype was recorded at least ten times. V is TRBV7-8 and J is TRBJ2-5; 7 positions match TRBD2. This CDR3 is 14 amino acids long. The germline CDR1 and CDR2 sequences are SGHVS and FQNEAQ. V lost 5 bases to trimming and J lost 4 bases; unmatched junction nucleotides: 7. The DNA of the CDR3 is TGTGCCAGCAGCCTGACTTGGGGGGGAGAGACCCAGTACTTC. Translated, it gives CASSLTWGGETQYF.

There are many counts of this clonotype. V gene TRBV27 combines with J gene TRBJ2-3; tentative D call: TRBD2 (7 bases). V was clipped by 8 bases and J by 6 bases, with 18 bases between them. CDR1 is MNHEY, CDR2 SMNVEV, per germline (reference sequence). CDR3 length: 14 amino acids. The CDR3 here is CASHPGLRGDTQYF. CDR3 nucleotides: TGTGCCAGCCACCCGGGACTAAGGGGGGATACGCAGTATTTT.

This clonotype has ten or more counts. The chain carries TRBV29-1 and TRBJ1-2; TRBD1 matches at 8 bases. The V gene end was trimmed by 6 bases and the J gene end by 0 bases; junction bases not matched to a gene: 3. This CDR3 contains 13 residues. Per the germline V gene, CDR1 is SQVTM and CDR2 is ANQGSEA. CDR3 loop: CSVGGQANYGYTF. Written as DNA, the CDR3 is TGCAGCGTGGGGGGACAGGCTAACTATGGCTACACCTTC.

This clonotype has a count of ten or more. This chain links TRBV5-1 with TRBJ1-1; D perhaps matches TRBD1 (5 bases). The CDR3 sequence is 14 residues long. Between the trimmed V and J ends, which lost 0 bases and 2 bases, there was a span of 8 bases. The germline CDR1 and CDR2 sequences are SGHRS and YFSETQ. This CDR3 is CASSLVGGNTEAFF. CDR3 nucleotides: TGCGCCAGCAGCTTGGTGGGGGGTAACACTGAAGCTTTCTTT.

This clonotype was observed many times. The V call is TRBV5-1, the J call TRBJ2-7; no definite D call. Germline loops: CDR1 SGHRS, CDR2 YFSETQ. Trimming took off 0 bases at V and 6 bases at J, with 10 bases between the two ends. This CDR3 has 13 residues. DNA of the CDR3: TGCGCCAGCAGCTTGGGTCAGTTGGGCGAGCAGTACTTC. Residues: CASSLGQLGEQYF.